This TCR beta chain was sequenced for a study of cytotoxic CD8 clonotypes in ibrutinib-treated CLL. Looking at the study overall: When averaged across all of the samples, the counts came to some 250,000 productive templates and more than 75,000 productive rearrangements.

In regard to this clone: Its antigen is unidentified.

Study results and caveats: The times at which samples were taken varied between sustained-remission and progressing patients.

Profiling relied on immunoSEQ multiplex PCR, and the TCRdb table lists in-frame clones only, not all of them. Here the sample spans some 130,000 clones, approximately 90% being singletons. V was clipped by 3 bases and J by 3 bases; unmatched bases: 8. Germline CDR1 and CDR2: LNHDA and SQIVND (reference sequence). The CDR3 runs 15 residues. The receptor was isolated from a human donor with chronic lymphocytic leukemia. V is TRBV19 and J is TRBJ2-7; 7 positions agree with TRBD1. The input for sequencing was PBMCs, taken after 12 months of ibrutinib treatment. CDR3 DNA: TGTGCCAGTAGTATCGATTGGACAGGCCTCTACGAGCAGTACTTC. Protein sequence: CASSIDWTGLYEQYF.